This T cell receptor beta chain was identified in a study of T cell responses to AZD1222 COVID-19 vaccine. This clone was seen more than once but under ten times. Clones were sequenced by immunoSEQ multiplex PCR, and TCRdb holds only the in-frame ones, with some missing. The sample lists approximately 28,000 clones, roughly 90% occurring once. V was clipped by 4 bases and J by 0 bases, with 16 bases between them. The germline gives CDR1 LGHNA, CDR2 YSLEER. This CDR3 has 17 residues. The J gene is TRBJ1-3, the V gene TRBV4-3, with a weak D call TRBD1 (6 bases). The receptor comes from an adult who received the AZD1222 COVID-19 vaccine. The material sequenced was peripheral blood, taken 28 days after the second AZD1222 dose. The CDR3 is CASSRSMDSNSGNTIYF. The CDR3 DNA reads as TGCGCCAGCAGCCGGAGTATGGACAGTAACTCTGGAAACACCATATATTTT.